These T cell receptor beta chains were read from a single sample in a study of blood T cells in healthy people across ages. Via MiXCR, TCRdb re-called the 5' RACE reads, giving one row per CDR3 protein. The table has 1.8 million or so distinct CDR3 sequences, 30% to 40% seen once. Specimen: blood. These receptors were obtained from a human donor in good health. Each CDR3 is given with its conserved first and last residue. Fields, in order: V gene, J gene, CDR3 protein.

>TRBV19|TRBJ2-5
CANSTSSRKQGETQYF
>TRBV5-1|TRBJ1-2
CASSSDLVKGYTF
>TRBV20-1|TRBJ2-5
CSASPRRLAGGKTQYF
>TRBV18|TRBJ1-5
CASSPDPNQPQHF
>TRBV2|TRBJ1-1
CASRLGGIGNTEAFF
>TRBV4-3|TRBJ2-7
CASSQVSRHTYEQYF
>TRBV28|TRBJ1-5
CASSFREESNQPQHF
>TRBV7-2|TRBJ2-7
CASSPWGEVNEQYF
>TRBV7-2|TRBJ2-4
CASSFKAGRNIQYF
>TRBV12-3/TRBV12-4|NA
CASSPLAHIEVVRTQYF
>TRBV9|TRBJ2-7
CASSEGLARDEQYF
>TRBV25-1|TRBJ2-5
CASSDPNSETQYF
>TRBV11-3|TRBJ1-1
CASNQGARGTEAFF
>TRBV15|TRBJ2-2
CATSPRVNTGELFF
>TRBV27|TRBJ1-5
CASRPLTVGNQPQHF
>TRBV4-1|TRBJ2-1
CASSHLIQGGAYNEQFF
>TRBV20-1|TRBJ1-6
CSASEGNSPLHF
>TRBV9|TRBJ2-3
CASREGQGEGDTQYF
>TRBV20-1|TRBJ2-7
CSARSPELPLYEQYF
>TRBV7-2|TRBJ2-5
CASSLERGPQETQYF
>TRBV6-2/TRBV6-3|TRBJ1-5
CAAWDPSNQPQHF
>TRBV20-1|TRBJ1-2
CSAPGGPYGYTF
>TRBV12-3/TRBV12-4|TRBJ1-2
CASSWPGGIGYTF
>TRBV4-1|TRBJ1-5
CASSRVGGGQPQHF
>TRBV29-1|TRBJ2-5
CSVWGTEETQYF
>TRBV4-1|TRBJ1-4
CASSLGTRIGEKLFF
>TRBV9|TRBJ2-7
CASSVALGQSYEQYF
>TRBV28|TRBJ2-1
CASSFRGFREQFF
>TRBV6-1|TRBJ2-5
CASSGGLASGGMWETQYF
>TRBV18|TRBJ1-2
CASSPAGGTMSYGYTF
>TRBV27|TRBJ1-2
CASSLWASSNYGYTF
>TRBV4-3|TRBJ2-3
CASSQDDGTIYATDTQYF
>TRBV9|TRBJ1-1
CASSVSSVTEAFF
>TRBV20-1|TRBJ2-7
CSAPSGVIYEQYF
>TRBV7-2|NA
CASSLDRPSYEQYF
>TRBV5-1|TRBJ2-3
CASSFENTQYF
>TRBV29-1|TRBJ1-2
CSVEGQGADYGYTF
>TRBV9|TRBJ2-5
CASSVGLVETQYF
>TRBV28|NA
CASKSDGPYEQYF
>TRBV27|NA
CASSLRQGDSEQYF
>TRBV5-1|TRBJ2-2
CASSLDLLRGTGGLFF
>TRBV7-3|TRBJ1-5
CASSACRGQPQHF
>TRBV4-2|TRBJ1-4
CASSQPDRDNEKRFF
>TRBV5-6|TRBJ1-6
CASSFGSPLHF
>TRBV13|TRBJ2-3
CASGGQRDTQYF
>TRBV18|TRBJ1-5
CASSPQGQGSNQPQHF
>TRBV12-3/TRBV12-4|TRBJ1-1
CASSPSMMGTEAFF
>TRBV29-1|TRBJ2-1
CSVPRLQGRAVEQFF
>TRBV2|NA
CASSIRQYNEQYF